These 3 T cell receptor beta chains were sequenced from one sample in a study of blood T cell repertoires in COVID-19. TCRdb keeps only in-frame clones here, not all; method: immunoSEQ multiplex PCR. The table records 250,000 to 350,000 clones, about 90% of them present only once. Sequencing used peripheral blood. Receptors were obtained from a young woman with COVID-19, enrolled during active disease.

The chain employs TRBV29-1 and TRBJ1-2, with unresolved D. V lost 4 bases and J lost 6, with 9 bases in between. In germline, CDR1 is SQVTM, CDR2 ANQGSEA. This CDR3 is 11 amino acids long. CDR3 amino acids: CSVGTVNGYTF. The DNA of the CDR3 is TGCAGCGTTGGCACGGTAAATGGCTACACCTTC. Together with reference TRBV29-1 and TRBJ1-2, the CDR3 gives the full variable domain: SAVISQKPSRDICQRGTSLTIQCQVDSQVTMMFWYRQQPGQSLTLIATANQGSEATYESGFVIDKFPISRPNLTFSTLTVSNMSPEDSSIYLCSVGTVNGYTFGSGTRLTVV.

J is TRBJ2-1 and V is TRBV10-1; TRBD1 matches at 9 bases. The germline CDR1 and CDR2 sequences are WNHNN and SYGVQD (reference sequence). There are 13 residues in the CDR3. J was trimmed by 7 bases and V by 2 bases; bases with no gene match: 0. CDR3 nucleotide sequence: TGCGCCAGCAGTGAGGGGACAGGGAATGAGCAGTTCTTC. It specifies CASSEGTGNEQFF.

V usage is TRBV7-2 and J usage is TRBJ1-6; 7 nucleotides agree with TRBD1. The germline CDR1 and CDR2 sequences are SGHTA and FQGNSA. V lost 5 bases and J lost 5; bases outside the gene matches: 9. The CDR3 has 16 amino acids. Here the CDR3 reads CASSTARTGNNSPLHF. The CDR3 bases are TGTGCCAGCAGCACAGCGAGGACAGGAAATAATTCACCCCTCCACTTT.